The clone carrying this T cell receptor (beta chain) was picked up a small number of times. The antigen is undetermined. The run depth of the assay was deep. Repertoires were generated with immunoSEQ multiplex PCR, while TCRdb's copy carries only in-frame clones and drops some. The repertoire holds 1,500,000 or so clones, with roughly 97% as singletons. The data were obtained in a study of shared clonotypes between healthy human individuals. Overall study: Three plates each covered CD4 naive and memory; CD8 naive two, CD8 memory one. Regarding the study as a whole: Owing to a small donor count, the genetic and exposure-history diversity represented was limited. Across a handful of donors, naive CD4 shared roughly 5%, naive CD8 3% to 3.5%, memory CD4 roughly 2.3%, memory CD8 about 0.4%.

V was pared by 6 bases and J by 7 bases, with 8 bases of the junction left unmatched. Germline-derived CDR1 and CDR2 are MNHNY and SVGAGI (reference sequence). The CDR3 length is 14 residues. V gene TRBV6-6 combines with J gene TRBJ1-5; 8 nucleotides agree with TRBD1. The sequenced sample consisted of naive CD4+ T cells sorted from blood. Subset defined: CD45RA+ positively selected. This clonotype was sampled from a man aged 30 to 45 in good health. CDR3: CASRHGQGGQPQHF. The CDR3 bases are TGTGCCAGCAGACACGGACAGGGAGGACAGCCCCAGCATTTT.